Below, 16 T cell receptor beta chains from the same sample are listed, as sequenced in a study of cytomegalovirus exposure and HLA in healthy donors. Profiled with immunoSEQ multiplex PCR; TCRdb holds only in-frame clones, not every one. The data hold 50,000 to 65,000 clones, with approximately 89% observed a single time. The sequenced sample was PBMCs. The source of these receptors is a woman between 18 and 29 years old in good health and CMV-seropositive.

The chain carries TRBV5-1 and TRBJ2-7, with 11 bases identical to TRBD1. CDR3 length equals 14 residues. Germline values: CDR1 SGHRS, CDR2 YFSETQ. After removal of 4 bases from V and 6 bases from J, the junction contained 6 bases not matched to a gene. The CDR3 loop is CASSPDRGRGEQYF. The CDR3 DNA reads TGCGCCAGCAGCCCGGACAGGGGGCGCGGCGAGCAGTACTTC.

V usage is TRBV2 and J usage is TRBJ2-1, with TRBD2 identical over 11 bases. Looked up from germline, CDR1 is SNHLY and CDR2 is FYNNEI. This CDR3 has 17 residues. V was clipped by 4 bases and J by 4 bases; unmatched bases: 9. CDR3 protein: CASSASPSGGSYNEQFF. The CDR3 nucleotides read TGTGCCAGCAGTGCTAGCCCTAGCGGGGGGTCATACAATGAGCAGTTCTTC.

This rearrangement joins TRBV6-5 to TRBJ1-1; the match to TRBD1 covers 9 bases. The CDR3 extends over 13 amino acids. Germline V gene data show CDR1 as MNHEY and CDR2 as SVGAGI. The V gene end was trimmed by 4 bases and the J gene end by 4 bases; junction bases not matched to a gene: 1. The CDR3 spells CASSLTGGTEAFF. The CDR3 DNA is TGTGCCAGCAGTTTGACAGGGGGCACTGAAGCTTTCTTT.

J is TRBJ2-1 and V is TRBV19; D not resolved. The V and J ends lost 4 bases and 5 bases respectively, with 12 bases between them. Per the germline V gene, CDR1 is LNHDA and CDR2 is SQIVND (reference sequence). There are 14 residues in the CDR3. CDR3 DNA sequence: TGTGCCAGTAGTACGAACCTGGAGCACAATGAGCAGTTCTTC. It translates to CASSTNLEHNEQFF.

The J gene is TRBJ2-3, the V gene TRBV12-5; D is perhaps TRBD1 (6 bases). The CDR3 totals 11 residues. V gave up 5 bases and J gave up 6 bases, with 6 bases separating them. Germline V CDR1 and CDR2: LGHNT, FRNRAP. The CDR3: CASGQGDTQYF. The CDR3 DNA reads TGTGCTAGTGGTCAGGGGGATACGCAGTATTTT.

Here the CDR3 DNA reads TGCGCCAGCAGCCAAGATCCAGGCAATCAGCCCCAGCATTTT. Protein sequence: CASSQDPGNQPQHF. This rearrangement joins TRBV4-1 to TRBJ1-5; D remains unclear. V lost 0 bases, J lost 2 bases, and 5 bases lay in between. The CDR3 is 14 amino acids. Germline-derived CDR1 and CDR2 are MGHRA and YSYEKL.

The V and J genes are TRBV11-2 and TRBJ1-6, with D possibly TRBD1 on 6 matching bases. V dropped 6 bases and J dropped 10 bases, with 19 bases sitting between them. Germline CDR1 is SGHAT and CDR2 is FQNNGV. This CDR3 region has 15 residues. CDR3 protein: CASRHSGRGGSPLHF. CDR3 sequence (DNA): TGTGCCAGCAGGCATTCAGGCAGGGGCGGCTCACCCCTCCACTTT. The full variable domain, its missing parts supplied by reference TRBV11-2 and TRBJ1-6, is EAGVAQSPRYKIIEKRQSVAFWCNPISGHATLYWYQQILGQGPKLLIQFQNNGVVDDSQLPKDRFSAERLKGVDSTLKIQPAKLEDSAVYLCASRHSGRGGSPLHFGNGTRLTVT.

The chain is built from TRBV27 and TRBJ2-7; 9 positions match TRBD1. CDR1 and CDR2 (germline): MNHEY, SMNVEV (reference sequence). V shed 0 bases, J shed 3 bases, and the junction held 3 bases outside the gene matches. This CDR3 spans 15 amino acids. CDR3 in amino acids: CASSLSGTGNYEQYF. Written as DNA, the CDR3 is TGTGCCAGCAGTTTATCCGGGACAGGGAACTACGAGCAGTACTTC.

The chain links TRBV30 to TRBJ1-3; 9 bases align to TRBD1. The CDR3 is 15 residues long. Losses at the gene ends were 1 base for V and 4 bases for J; bases not matched to a gene: 5. The germline gives CDR1 GTSNPN, CDR2 SVGIG (reference sequence). The CDR3 DNA follows: TGTGCCTGGAGTGAGTACAGGGGGCCCGGAAACACCATATATTTT. Protein sequence: CAWSEYRGPGNTIYF.

The V and J genes are TRBV19 and TRBJ1-1; 9 bases agree with TRBD1. Germline CDR1 reads LNHDA; CDR2 reads SQIVND (reference sequence). CDR3 length: 23 amino acids. With V trimmed by 5 bases and J by 0 bases, 28 bases remained unmatched. CDR3 protein: CASSLRRVATPRHTGGMNTEAFF. The CDR3 bases are TGTGCCAGTAGTCTTCGTCGTGTCGCGACACCCAGACATACAGGGGGCATGAACACTGAAGCTTTCTTT.

This clone was seen a single time. The chain links TRBV18 to TRBJ2-7; 8 positions match TRBD1. Trimming cost V 0 bases and J 2 bases; bases outside gene matches: 9. There are 17 residues in the CDR3. Per the germline V gene, CDR1 is KGHSH and CDR2 is LQKENI. CDR3: CASSPPIGQGLPYEQYF. The CDR3 DNA reads as TGTGCCAGCTCACCACCGATAGGACAGGGCCTGCCCTACGAGCAGTACTTC.

The J gene is TRBJ1-2, the V gene TRBV6-5; 9 bases align to TRBD1. The length of the CDR3 is 13 residues. The V and J ends lost 6 bases and 6 bases, in that order; junction bases with no gene match: 5. CDR1 is MNHEY and CDR2 is SVGAGI in the germline V gene. The CDR3 bases are TGTGCCAGCAGGGAACAGGGGGCGAATGGCTACACCTTC. Translated: CASREQGANGYTF.

The rearrangement joins TRBV28 to TRBJ1-4; 10 positions agree with TRBD1. The CDR3 runs 16 residues. Trimming removed 5 bases from V and 8 bases from J; junction bases left unmatched: 11. Germline V gives CDR1 MDHEN, CDR2 SYDVKM. CDR3 sequence: CASSTIGTGAGEKLFF. The CDR3 DNA reads TGTGCCAGCAGTACGATTGGGACAGGGGCAGGGGAAAAACTGTTTTTT.

The rearrangement uses TRBV7-6 and TRBJ2-3, with TRBD1 matching over 7 bases. Germline V lookup: CDR1 SGHVS, CDR2 FNYEAQ. The CDR3 runs to 15 residues. V lost 4 bases and J lost 3; bases outside the gene matches: 7. The CDR3 sequence is CASSYTGDRTDTQYF. The CDR3 DNA is TGTGCCAGCAGCTACACAGGGGATAGAACAGATACGCAGTATTTT.

The rearrangement links TRBV4-2 to TRBJ2-1, with 9 bases matching TRBD1. Trimming removed 2 bases from V and 3 bases from J; junction bases left unmatched: 5. Looked up from germline, CDR1 is LGHNA and CDR2 is YNFKEQ. This CDR3 has 16 amino acids. The CDR3 DNA is TGTGCCAGCAGCCAAACAGGGGGCAACTTCTACAATGAGCAGTTCTTC. Residues: CASSQTGGNFYNEQFF.

V usage is TRBV5-4 and J usage is TRBJ1-2; TRBD1 matches 12 bases. Germline V gene sequence: CDR1 SGHNT, CDR2 YYREEE (reference sequence). Germline trimming cut 4 bases from V and 7 bases from J; bases unmatched to any gene: 8. The CDR3 totals 15 residues. The CDR3 DNA sequence: TGTGCCAGCAGCCCCCCGGGACAGGGGGCCGGTGGCTACACCTTC. This codes for CASSPPGQGAGGYTF.